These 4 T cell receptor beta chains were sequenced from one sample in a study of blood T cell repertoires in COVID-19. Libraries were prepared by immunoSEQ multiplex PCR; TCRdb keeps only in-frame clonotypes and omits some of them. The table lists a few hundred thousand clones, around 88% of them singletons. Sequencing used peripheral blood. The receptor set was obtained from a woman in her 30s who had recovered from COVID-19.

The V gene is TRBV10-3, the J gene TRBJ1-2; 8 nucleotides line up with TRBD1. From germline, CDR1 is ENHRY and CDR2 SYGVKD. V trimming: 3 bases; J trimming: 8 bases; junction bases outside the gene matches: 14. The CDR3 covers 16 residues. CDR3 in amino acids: CAISDALGQGLRGYTF. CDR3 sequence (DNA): TGTGCCATCAGTGACGCTCTCGGACAGGGTTTAAGGGGCTACACCTTC.

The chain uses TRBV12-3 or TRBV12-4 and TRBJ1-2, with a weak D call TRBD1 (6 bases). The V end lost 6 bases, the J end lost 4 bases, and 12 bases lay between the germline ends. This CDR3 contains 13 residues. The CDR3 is CASSTGQSYGYTF. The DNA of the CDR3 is TGTGCCAGCAGCACGGGACAAAGCTATGGCTACACCTTC.

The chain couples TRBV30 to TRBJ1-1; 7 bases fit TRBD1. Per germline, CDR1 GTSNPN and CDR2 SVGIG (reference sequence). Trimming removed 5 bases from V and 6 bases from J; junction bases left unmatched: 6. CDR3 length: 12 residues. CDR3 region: CAWSRGQAEAFF. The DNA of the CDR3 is TGTGCCTGGTCAAGGGGGCAGGCTGAAGCTTTCTTT.

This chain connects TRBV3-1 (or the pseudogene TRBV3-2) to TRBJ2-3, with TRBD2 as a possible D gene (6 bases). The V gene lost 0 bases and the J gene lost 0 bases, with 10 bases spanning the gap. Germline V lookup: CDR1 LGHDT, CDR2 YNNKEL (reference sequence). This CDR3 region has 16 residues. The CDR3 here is CASSQDGGDSTDTQYF. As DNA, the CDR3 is TGTGCCAGCAGCCAAGACGGCGGGGATAGCACAGATACGCAGTATTTT.